Here is one TCR beta chain with its context. Its target is unknown. The data derive from a study of T-cell reconstitution after alpha-beta-depleted transplantation in children. Whole-study findings and limits: Two months or so post-transplant, alpha-beta T cells reportedly derived from several hundred expanded graft clones. Some patients' high day-60 TCRbeta diversity was attributed to recipient cells surviving conditioning. At one year after transplant, newly produced T cells mostly accounted for T-cell counts and diversity.

Preparation of the TCRbeta library involved a method that used unique molecular identifiers. TCRdb reprocessed the PCR reads via MiXCR and lists one record per CDR3 protein. The sample carries more than 200,000 distinct CDR3 sequences, 20% to 30% recorded once. Germline CDR1 is SGHNT and CDR2 is YYREEE (reference sequence). V gave up 4 bases and J gave up 5 bases; unmatched junction bases: 18. The CDR3 sequence is 18 residues long. The sample consisted of PBMCs, mostly from graft donor cells, taken 360 days after TCRalphabeta/CD19-depleted stem cell transplant. The chain combines TRBV5-4 with TRBJ2-3, with 8 bases that match TRBD2. The receptor was derived from a female patient aged 2 to 10 who had a stem cell transplant for congenital amegakaryocytic thrombocytopenia, so the T cells may come from the graft donor. Here the CDR3 DNA reads TGTGCCAGCAGCGCCAAGGGCAGCGGGAGAGGCGTTGAAGATACGCAGTATTTT. This gives the protein CASSAKGSGRGVEDTQYF.